The 17 T cell receptor beta chains reported below all come from one sample, sequenced in a study of beta chain features in type 1 diabetes. The isolated RNA, all of it, was reverse transcribed, so expressed TCRB transcripts were what got sequenced. Measured with immunoSEQ multiplex PCR; TCRdb has only the in-frame clones, and not every one. The table records 860,000 or so clones, about a sixth of them present only once. The sequencing sample was made of naive CD4+ T cells from blood. These receptors were collected from a woman aged 18-29 years in good health.

V gene TRBV19 combines with J gene TRBJ2-5, with D unresolved. The V and J ends lost 6 bases and 2 bases respectively, with 10 bases between them. Looked up from germline, CDR1 is LNHDA and CDR2 is SQIVND (reference sequence). This CDR3 contains 13 residues. The DNA for the CDR3 is TGTGCCAGTAGCACCATTGCGCAAGAGACCCAGTACTTC. This sequence encodes CASSTIAQETQYF.

This sequence joins TRBV28 and TRBJ2-7; D may match TRBD1 or TRBD2 (5 bases each). Trimming took off 3 bases at V and 4 bases at J, with 10 bases between the two ends. CDR1 is MDHEN and CDR2 is SYDVKM in the germline V gene. This CDR3 has 13 amino acids. The CDR3 bases are TGTGCCAGCAGTTTTTCGGGGCCATACGAGCAGTACTTC. It codes for CASSFSGPYEQYF.

V and J are TRBV19 and TRBJ2-2; D not resolved. Germline V gene data show CDR1 as LNHDA and CDR2 as SQIVND (reference sequence). V gave up 2 bases and J gave up 3 bases, with 19 bases separating them. The CDR3 contains 18 residues. The CDR3 nucleotides are TGTGCCAGTAGTATATCCCGGACGTTAATACCTTACACCGGGGAGCTGTTTTTT. Protein sequence: CASSISRTLIPYTGELFF.

This clone was seen a few times. This rearrangement joins TRBV7-2 to TRBJ2-1, with D perhaps matching TRBD1 (5 bases). The V gene lost 3 bases and the J gene lost 2 bases, with 14 bases spanning the gap. The germline CDR1 and CDR2 sequences are SGHTA and FQGNSA. This CDR3 comprises 16 residues. The CDR3 sequence is CASSFGPDITYNEQFF. CDR3 coding DNA: TGTGCCAGCAGCTTTGGGCCGGACATTACCTACAATGAGCAGTTCTTC.

This chain connects TRBV7-2 to TRBJ2-5, with 10 bases lining up with TRBD2. Germline V gives CDR1 SGHTA, CDR2 FQGNSA. There are 15 residues in the CDR3. The trim removed 3 bases at V and 4 bases at J, leaving 5 bases unmatched. The CDR3 spells CASSFQAGGPETQYF. In DNA, the CDR3 is TGTGCCAGCAGCTTCCAAGCGGGAGGGCCAGAGACCCAGTACTTC. The whole variable domain, remainder taken from reference TRBV7-2 and TRBJ2-5, is GAGVSQSPSNKVTEKGKDVELRCDPISGHTALYWYRQSLGQGLEFLIYFQGNSAPDKSGLPSDRFSAERTGGSVSTLTIQRTQQEDSAVYLCASSFQAGGPETQYFGPGTRLLVL.

This clone turned up a few times. This sequence joins TRBV15 and TRBJ2-1; 7 nucleotides line up with TRBD2. Germline loops: CDR1 LNHNV, CDR2 YYDKDF (reference sequence). The length of the CDR3 is 17 residues. The trim removed 4 bases at V and 9 bases at J, leaving 18 bases unmatched. The CDR3, as DNA: TGTGCCACCAGCAAAAGTCCGGGACTAACACCGCTGGGTGAGCAGTTCTTC. It is translated as CATSKSPGLTPLGEQFF.

This clone was counted a few times. Written as DNA, the CDR3 is TGCAGTGCTGGGGGGACTTCCCAGTACTTC. Its translation is CSAGGTSQYF. The chain is built from TRBV20-1 and TRBJ2-7; possible D gene TRBD2, 6 bases. There are 10 residues in the CDR3. Per the germline V gene, CDR1 is DFQATT and CDR2 is SNEGSKA (reference sequence). V was shortened by 5 bases and J by 10 bases, with 12 bases between the two germline ends.

The chain employs TRBV18 and TRBJ1-1, with D maybe TRBD1 (5 bases). The V end was cut by 3 bases, the J end by 3 bases, with 14 bases between. Germline V gene lookup returns CDR1 KGHSH and CDR2 LQKENI. The CDR3 covers 15 residues. The CDR3 loop is CASSPPAGGDTEAFF. Written as DNA, the CDR3 is TGTGCCAGCTCACCCCCAGCGGGGGGGGACACTGAAGCTTTCTTT. Full variable domain (missing parts from reference TRBV18 and TRBJ1-1): NAGVMQNPRHLVRRRGQEARLRCSPMKGHSHVYWYRQLPEEGLKFMVYLQKENIIDESGMPKERFSAEFPKEGPSILRIQQVVRGDSAAYFCASSPPAGGDTEAFFGQGTRLTVV.

This clone occurred a few times. The chain carries TRBV29-1 and TRBJ2-5; 9 bases fit TRBD2. Looked up from germline, CDR1 is SQVTM and CDR2 is ANQGSEA. The CDR3 has 13 residues. V shed 4 bases, J shed 5 bases, and the junction held 5 bases outside the gene matches. In DNA, the CDR3 is TGCAGCGTTGTAGCGGGAGTAGGTGAGACCCAGTACTTC. Amino acid sequence: CSVVAGVGETQYF.

This clone was observed a handful of times. This chain joins TRBV5-4 and TRBJ2-7; maybe TRBD2 (6 bases). Trimming removed 4 bases from V and 0 bases from J, with 11 bases in between. CDR1 SGHNT and CDR2 YYREEE come from the germline V gene (reference sequence). The CDR3 sequence is 14 residues long. The CDR3 region is CASSRDSSSYEQYF. The CDR3 DNA is TGTGCCAGCAGCCGGGACTCAAGCTCCTACGAGCAGTACTTC.

The chain has TRBV18 and TRBJ2-7; perhaps TRBD2 as D (6 bases). The CDR3 consists of 16 residues. The germline V and J ends were trimmed by 5 bases and 2 bases, with 19 bases remaining between them. Looked up from germline, CDR1 is KGHSH and CDR2 is LQKENI. Here the CDR3 reads CASSSTGTADPYEQYF. CDR3 nucleotide sequence: TGTGCCAGCTCATCAACTGGGACTGCGGATCCCTACGAGCAGTACTTC.

The chain carries TRBV6-5 and TRBJ2-3, with D unclear. The CDR3 has 16 amino acids. V was pared by 0 bases and J by 1 base, with 11 bases between. Germline CDR1 reads MNHEY; CDR2 reads SVGAGI. CDR3 coding DNA: TGTGCCAGCAGTTACTCGATCGGTAGCCGCACAGATACGCAGTATTTT. Protein product: CASSYSIGSRTDTQYF.

This rearrangement joins TRBV15 to TRBJ2-3; D is tentatively TRBD1 or TRBD2 (6 bases each). V was cut by 5 bases and J by 2 bases, with 20 bases left in between. The CDR3 extends over 17 amino acids. Germline V gene data show CDR1 as LNHNV and CDR2 as YYDKDF (reference sequence). DNA of the CDR3: TGTGCCACCAGCCTAAGGGGGGCAGGGCGGTACACAGATACGCAGTATTTT. The encoded protein is CATSLRGAGRYTDTQYF.

The gene calls are TRBV4-3 and TRBJ2-5; 11 bases agree with TRBD1. Unmatched junction bases numbered 6, after V lost 5 bases and J lost 4 bases. Germline V CDR1 and CDR2: LGHNA, YSLEER. The length of the CDR3 is 15 residues. CDR3 nucleotides: TGCGCCAGCAGCTATCGGACAGGGGGCTTAGAGACCCAGTACTTC. Translating it yields CASSYRTGGLETQYF.

The sample holds one count of this clone. The chain has TRBV20-1 and TRBJ2-7; D is unclear. Germline CDR1 and CDR2: DFQATT and SNEGSKA (reference sequence). With 5 bases removed from V and 6 bases from J, the gap between germline ends came to 8 bases. This CDR3 comprises 10 residues. This CDR3 is CSAPIAEQYF. The CDR3 nucleotides are TGCAGTGCTCCCATCGCCGAGCAGTACTTC.

The chain couples TRBV7-2 to TRBJ1-2; D remains ambiguous. CDR1 is SGHTA and CDR2 is FQGNSA in the germline V gene. The CDR3 is made up of 16 amino acids. With 5 bases removed from V and 0 bases from J, the gap between germline ends came to 16 bases. The CDR3 is CASSQILRTANYGYTF. CDR3 bases: TGTGCCAGCAGCCAAATCCTACGGACGGCTAACTATGGCTACACCTTC.

The gene calls are TRBV7-2 and TRBJ2-6, with D possibly TRBD1 on 6 matching bases. The CDR3 has 15 amino acids. Germline CDR1 is SGHTA and CDR2 is FQGNSA. Deletions cut 5 bases from V and 0 bases from J, with 8 bases between. Here the CDR3 DNA reads TGTGCCAGCAGCCCCAGGGGCTCTGGGGCCAACGTCCTGACTTTC. Residues: CASSPRGSGANVLTF.